This T cell receptor (beta chain) was captured in a study of beta chain features in type 1 diabetes. The sequenced template was cDNA made from the entire isolated RNA. This table comes from immunoSEQ multiplex PCR, and its TCRdb copy is limited to in-frame clones, with some not included. The data show roughly 220,000 clones, 16% seen once. This clone was counted between two and nine times. Its target is unknown. Broader study findings: In every one of the four CD4+ subsets, TCRB CDR3s were moderately but significantly shorter in Type 1 diabetes patients. The analysis here could not establish whether HLA type shapes TCRB rearrangement.

The source of this sequence is a man aged 30-40 years with type 1 diabetes. Sequenced input: naive CD4+ T cells from blood.

In nucleotides, the CDR3 is TGCGCCAGCAGCTTGTCCGGAGGGGGCGGTGAAAAACTGTTTTTT. This encodes CASSLSGGGGEKLFF. The chain joins TRBV5-1 to TRBJ1-4, with 7 nucleotides matching TRBD1. Per the germline V gene, CDR1 is SGHRS and CDR2 is YFSETQ. The CDR3 is 15 residues long. With V trimmed by 1 base and J by 7 bases, 7 bases remained unmatched. The variable domain in full, with the rest retrieved from reference TRBV5-1 and TRBJ1-4, is KAGVTQTPRYLIKTRGQQVTLSCSPISGHRSVSWYQQTPGQGLQFLFEYFSETQRNKGNFPGRFSGRQFSNSRSEMNVSTLELGDSALYLCASSLSGGGGEKLFFGSGTQLSVL.